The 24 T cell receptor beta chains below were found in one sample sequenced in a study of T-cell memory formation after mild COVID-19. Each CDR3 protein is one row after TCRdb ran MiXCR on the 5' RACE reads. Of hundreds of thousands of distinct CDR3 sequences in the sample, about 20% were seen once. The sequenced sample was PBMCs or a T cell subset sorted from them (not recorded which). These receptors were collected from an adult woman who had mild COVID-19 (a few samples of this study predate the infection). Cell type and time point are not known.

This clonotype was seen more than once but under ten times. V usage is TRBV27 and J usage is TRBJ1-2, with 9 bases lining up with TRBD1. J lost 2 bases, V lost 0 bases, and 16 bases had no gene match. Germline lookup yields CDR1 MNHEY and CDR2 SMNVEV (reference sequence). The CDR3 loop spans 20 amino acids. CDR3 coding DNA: TGTGCCAGCAGTTTATCAATCCTCCGGGACAGGGAAGTCTCCAACTATGGCTACACCTTC. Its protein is CASSLSILRDREVSNYGYTF.

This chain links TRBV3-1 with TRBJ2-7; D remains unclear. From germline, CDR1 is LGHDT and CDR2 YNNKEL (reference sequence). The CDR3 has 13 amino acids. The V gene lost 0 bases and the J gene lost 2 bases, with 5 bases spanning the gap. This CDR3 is CASSQDGPYEQYF. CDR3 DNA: TGTGCCAGCAGCCAAGATGGGCCCTACGAGCAGTACTTC.

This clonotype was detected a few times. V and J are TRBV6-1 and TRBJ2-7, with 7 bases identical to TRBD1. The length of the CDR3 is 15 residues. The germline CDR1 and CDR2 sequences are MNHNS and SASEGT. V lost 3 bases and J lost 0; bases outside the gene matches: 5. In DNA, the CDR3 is TGTGCCAGCAGTGATATCGGGACAGCCTCCTACGAGCAGTACTTC. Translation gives CASSDIGTASYEQYF.

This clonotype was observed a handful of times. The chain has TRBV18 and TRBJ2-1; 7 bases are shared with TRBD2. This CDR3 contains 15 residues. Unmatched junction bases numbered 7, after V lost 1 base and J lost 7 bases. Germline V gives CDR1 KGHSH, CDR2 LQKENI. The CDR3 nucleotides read TGTGCCAGCTCACCACAGGAGGGAGCGGGAAATGAGCAGTTCTTC. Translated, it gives CASSPQEGAGNEQFF.

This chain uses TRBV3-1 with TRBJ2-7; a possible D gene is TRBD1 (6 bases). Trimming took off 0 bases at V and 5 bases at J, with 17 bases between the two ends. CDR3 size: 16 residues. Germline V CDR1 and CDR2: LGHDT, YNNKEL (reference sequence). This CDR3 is CASSQEPARGLDEQYF. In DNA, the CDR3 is TGTGCCAGCAGCCAAGAACCCGCCAGGGGTTTGGACGAGCAGTACTTC.

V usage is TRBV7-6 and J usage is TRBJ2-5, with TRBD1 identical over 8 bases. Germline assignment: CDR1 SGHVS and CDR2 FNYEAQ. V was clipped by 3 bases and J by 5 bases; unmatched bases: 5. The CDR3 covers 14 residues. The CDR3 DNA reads TGTGCCAGCAGCTTTGACAGGGGCTGGGAGACCCAGTACTTC. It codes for CASSFDRGWETQYF.

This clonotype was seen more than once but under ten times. Here the CDR3 DNA reads TGTGCCAGCAGCTTAGTCGTCAGGGACCGAGAGACCCAGTACTTC. Protein product: CASSLVVRDRETQYF. The chain combines TRBV7-8 with TRBJ2-5; D may match TRBD1 or TRBD2 (5 bases each). V lost 1 base and J lost 4, with 13 bases in between. The germline V gene encodes CDR1 SGHVS and CDR2 FQNEAQ. This CDR3 region has 15 residues.

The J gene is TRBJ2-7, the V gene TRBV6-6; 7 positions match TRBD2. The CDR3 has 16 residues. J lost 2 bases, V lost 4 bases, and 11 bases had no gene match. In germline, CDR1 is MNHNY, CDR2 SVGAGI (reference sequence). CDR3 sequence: CASSSPKRGPTYEQYF. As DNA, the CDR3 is TGTGCCAGCAGTTCCCCGAAGCGGGGACCTACCTACGAGCAGTACTTC.

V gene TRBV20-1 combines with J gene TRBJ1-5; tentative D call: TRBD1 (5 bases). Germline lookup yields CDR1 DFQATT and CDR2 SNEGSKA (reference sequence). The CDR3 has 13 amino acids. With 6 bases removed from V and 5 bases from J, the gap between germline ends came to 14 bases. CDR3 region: CSAARGGDQPQHF. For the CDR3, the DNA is TGCAGTGCCGCGCGGGGGGGGGATCAGCCCCAGCATTTT.

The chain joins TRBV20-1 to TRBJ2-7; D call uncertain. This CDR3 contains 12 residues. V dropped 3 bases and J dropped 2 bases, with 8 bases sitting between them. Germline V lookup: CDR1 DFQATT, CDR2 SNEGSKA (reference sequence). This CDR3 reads CSARAGAYEQYF. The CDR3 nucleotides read TGCAGTGCTAGGGCAGGAGCCTACGAGCAGTACTTC.

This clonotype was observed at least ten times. Written as DNA, the CDR3 is TGTGCCAGCAGCTTCGGGGGGGGAGGAGAGACCCAGTACTTC. As protein: CASSFGGGGETQYF. V gene TRBV7-8 combines with J gene TRBJ2-5, with TRBD2 matching over 8 bases. J lost 4 bases, V lost 3 bases, and 4 bases had no gene match. The CDR3 is 14 amino acids. Germline CDR1 SGHVS, CDR2 FQNEAQ. The variable domain in full, with the rest retrieved from reference TRBV7-8 and TRBJ2-5, is GAGVSQSPRYKVAKRGQDVALRCDPISGHVSLFWYQQALGQGPEFLTYFQNEAQLDKSGLPSDRFFAERPEGSVSTLKIQRTQQEDSAVYLCASSFGGGGETQYFGPGTRLLVL.

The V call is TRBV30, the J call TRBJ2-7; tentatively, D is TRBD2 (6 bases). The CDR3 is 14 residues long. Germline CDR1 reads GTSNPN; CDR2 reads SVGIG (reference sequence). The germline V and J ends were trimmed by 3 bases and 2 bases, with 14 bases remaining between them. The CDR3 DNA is TGTGCCTGGAGATACACGGGAGTCACCTACGAGCAGTACTTC. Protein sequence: CAWRYTGVTYEQYF.

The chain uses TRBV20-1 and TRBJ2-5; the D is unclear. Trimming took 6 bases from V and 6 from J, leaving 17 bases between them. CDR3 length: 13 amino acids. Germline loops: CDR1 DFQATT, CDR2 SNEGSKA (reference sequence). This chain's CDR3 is CSARHGPQQTQYF. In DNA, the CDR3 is TGCAGTGCGCGGCACGGGCCACAACAGACCCAGTACTTC.

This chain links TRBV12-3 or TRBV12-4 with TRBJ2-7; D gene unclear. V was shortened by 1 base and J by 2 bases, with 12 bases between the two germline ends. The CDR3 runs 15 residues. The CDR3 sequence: CASSLGQSEAYEQYF. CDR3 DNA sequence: TGTGCCAGCAGTTTAGGGCAAAGCGAGGCCTACGAGCAGTACTTC.

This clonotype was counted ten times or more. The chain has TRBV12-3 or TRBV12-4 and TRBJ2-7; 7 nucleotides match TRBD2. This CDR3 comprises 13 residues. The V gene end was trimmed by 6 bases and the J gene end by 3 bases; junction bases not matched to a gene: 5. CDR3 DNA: TGTGCCAGCAGCGTTACGGGGGGCTACGAGCAGTACTTC. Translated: CASSVTGGYEQYF.

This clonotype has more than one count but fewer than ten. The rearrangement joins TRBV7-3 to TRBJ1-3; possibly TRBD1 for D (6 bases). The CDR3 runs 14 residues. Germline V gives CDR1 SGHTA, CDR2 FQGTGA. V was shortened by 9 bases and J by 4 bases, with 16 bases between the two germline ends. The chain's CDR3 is CASAISGQGNTIYF. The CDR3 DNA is TGTGCCAGTGCAATCTCCGGACAGGGAAACACCATATATTTT. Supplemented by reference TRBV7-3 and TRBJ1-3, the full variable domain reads GAGVSQTPSNKVTEKGKYVELRCDPISGHTALYWYRQSLGQGPEFLIYFQGTGAADDSGLPNDRFFAVRPEGSVSTLKIQRTERGDSAVYLCASAISGQGNTIYFGEGSWLTVV.

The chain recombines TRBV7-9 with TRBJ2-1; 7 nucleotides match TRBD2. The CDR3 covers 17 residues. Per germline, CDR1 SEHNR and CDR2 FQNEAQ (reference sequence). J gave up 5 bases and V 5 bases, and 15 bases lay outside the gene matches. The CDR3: CASSPPWRAGVNNEQFF. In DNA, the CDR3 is TGTGCCAGCAGCCCCCCGTGGCGGGCGGGGGTAAACAATGAGCAGTTCTTC.

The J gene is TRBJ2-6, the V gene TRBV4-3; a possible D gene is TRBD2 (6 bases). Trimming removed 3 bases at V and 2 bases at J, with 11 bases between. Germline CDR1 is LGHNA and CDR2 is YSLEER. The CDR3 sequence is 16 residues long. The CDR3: CASSQEWGAGANVLTF. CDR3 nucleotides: TGCGCCAGCAGCCAGGAATGGGGGGCTGGGGCCAACGTCCTGACTTTC.

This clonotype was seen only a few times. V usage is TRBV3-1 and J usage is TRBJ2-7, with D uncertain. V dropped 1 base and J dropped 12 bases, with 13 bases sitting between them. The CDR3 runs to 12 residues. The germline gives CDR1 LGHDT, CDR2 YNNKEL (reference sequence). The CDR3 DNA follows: TGTGCCAGCAGCCAAGGTCAGACCCCGGCGTACTTC. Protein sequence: CASSQGQTPAYF.

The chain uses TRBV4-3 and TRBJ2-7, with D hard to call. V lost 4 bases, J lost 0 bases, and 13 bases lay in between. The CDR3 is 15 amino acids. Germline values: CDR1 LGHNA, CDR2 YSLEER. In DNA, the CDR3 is TGCGCCAGCAGCCCCGATGGATTGAGCTCCTACGAGCAGTACTTC. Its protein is CASSPDGLSSYEQYF.

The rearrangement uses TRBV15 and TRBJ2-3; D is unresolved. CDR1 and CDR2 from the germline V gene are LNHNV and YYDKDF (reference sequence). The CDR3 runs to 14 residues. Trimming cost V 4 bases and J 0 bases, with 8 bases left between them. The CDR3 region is CATSTMASTDTQYF. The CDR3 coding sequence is TGTGCCACCAGCACAATGGCTAGCACAGATACGCAGTATTTT.

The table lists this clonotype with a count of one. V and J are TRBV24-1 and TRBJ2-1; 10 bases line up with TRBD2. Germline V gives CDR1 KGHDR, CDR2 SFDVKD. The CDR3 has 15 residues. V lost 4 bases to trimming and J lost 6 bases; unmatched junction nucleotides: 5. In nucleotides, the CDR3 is TGTGCCACCAGTGACCCTAGCGGGAGCGGCAATGAGCAGTTCTTC. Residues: CATSDPSGSGNEQFF.

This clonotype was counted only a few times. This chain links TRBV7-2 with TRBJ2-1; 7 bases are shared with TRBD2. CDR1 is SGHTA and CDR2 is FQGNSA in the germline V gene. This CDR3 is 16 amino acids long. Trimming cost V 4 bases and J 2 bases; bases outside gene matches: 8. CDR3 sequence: CASSSSPGLTYNEQFF. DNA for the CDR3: TGTGCCAGCAGCTCCTCTCCGGGACTAACCTACAATGAGCAGTTCTTC.

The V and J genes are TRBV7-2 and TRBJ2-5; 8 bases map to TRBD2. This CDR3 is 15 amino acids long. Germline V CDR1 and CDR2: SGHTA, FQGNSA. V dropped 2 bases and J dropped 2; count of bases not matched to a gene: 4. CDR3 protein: CASSLSSGKQETQYF. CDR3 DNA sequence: TGTGCCAGCAGCTTAAGTAGCGGGAAACAAGAGACCCAGTACTTC.